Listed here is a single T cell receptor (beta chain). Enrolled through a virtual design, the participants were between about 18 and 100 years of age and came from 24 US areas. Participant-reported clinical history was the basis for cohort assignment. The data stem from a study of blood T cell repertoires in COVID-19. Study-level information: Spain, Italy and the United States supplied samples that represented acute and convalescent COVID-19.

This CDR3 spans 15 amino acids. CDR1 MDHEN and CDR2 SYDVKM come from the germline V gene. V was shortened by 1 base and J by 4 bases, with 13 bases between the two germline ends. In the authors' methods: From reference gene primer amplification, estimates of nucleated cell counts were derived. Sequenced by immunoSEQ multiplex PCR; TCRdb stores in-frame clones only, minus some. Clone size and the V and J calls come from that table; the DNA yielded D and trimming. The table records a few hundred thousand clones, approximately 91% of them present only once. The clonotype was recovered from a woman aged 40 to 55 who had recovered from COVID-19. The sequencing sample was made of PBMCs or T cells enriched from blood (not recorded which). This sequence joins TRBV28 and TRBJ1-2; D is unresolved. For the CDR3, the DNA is TGTGCCAGCAGTTTATTGGCAGGCTCGCTCTATGGCTACACCTTC. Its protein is CASSLLAGSLYGYTF.